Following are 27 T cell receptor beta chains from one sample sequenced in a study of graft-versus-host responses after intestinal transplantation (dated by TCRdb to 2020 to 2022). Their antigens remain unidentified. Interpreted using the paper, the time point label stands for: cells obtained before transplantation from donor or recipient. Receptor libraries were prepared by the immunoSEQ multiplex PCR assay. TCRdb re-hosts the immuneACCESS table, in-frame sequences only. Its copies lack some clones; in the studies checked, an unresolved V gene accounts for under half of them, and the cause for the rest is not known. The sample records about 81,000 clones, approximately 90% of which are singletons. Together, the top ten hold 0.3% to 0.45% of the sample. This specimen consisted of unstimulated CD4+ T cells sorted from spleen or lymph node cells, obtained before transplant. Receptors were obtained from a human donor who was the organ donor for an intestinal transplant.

The CDR3 DNA sequence: TGTGCCAGCAAAAGAGAAGTCAATCAGCCCCAGCATTTT. It translates to CASKREVNQPQHF. V usage is TRBV2 and J usage is TRBJ1-5; no firm D call. The CDR3 contains 13 residues. V was cut by 7 bases and J by 3 bases, with 10 bases left in between. CDR1 SNHLY and CDR2 FYNNEI come from the germline V gene.

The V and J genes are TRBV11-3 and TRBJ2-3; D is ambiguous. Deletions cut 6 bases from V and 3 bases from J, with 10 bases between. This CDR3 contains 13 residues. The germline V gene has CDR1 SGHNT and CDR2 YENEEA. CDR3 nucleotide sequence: TGTGCCAGCAGTCGAGGAAATACAGATACGCAGTATTTT. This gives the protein CASSRGNTDTQYF.

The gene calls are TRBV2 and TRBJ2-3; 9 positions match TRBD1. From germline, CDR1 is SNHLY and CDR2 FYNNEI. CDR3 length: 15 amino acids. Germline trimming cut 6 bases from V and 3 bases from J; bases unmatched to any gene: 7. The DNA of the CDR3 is TGTGCCAGCAGCGGAGGGACAGGGCAAACAGATACGCAGTATTTT. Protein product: CASSGGTGQTDTQYF.

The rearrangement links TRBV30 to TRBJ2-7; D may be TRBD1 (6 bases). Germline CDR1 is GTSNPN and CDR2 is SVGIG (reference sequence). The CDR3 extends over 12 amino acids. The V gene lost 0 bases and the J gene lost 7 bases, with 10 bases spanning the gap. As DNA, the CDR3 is TGTGCCTGGAGTGTAAGGGGGTTTGAGCAGTACTTC. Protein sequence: CAWSVRGFEQYF.

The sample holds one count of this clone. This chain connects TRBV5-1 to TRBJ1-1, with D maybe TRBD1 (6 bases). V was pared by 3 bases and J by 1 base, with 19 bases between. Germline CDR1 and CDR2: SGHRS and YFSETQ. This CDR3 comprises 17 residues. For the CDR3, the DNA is TGCGCCAGCAGCTCCCAAGACAGGCTCCTTGGGAACACTGAAGCTTTCTTT. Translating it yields CASSSQDRLLGNTEAFF.

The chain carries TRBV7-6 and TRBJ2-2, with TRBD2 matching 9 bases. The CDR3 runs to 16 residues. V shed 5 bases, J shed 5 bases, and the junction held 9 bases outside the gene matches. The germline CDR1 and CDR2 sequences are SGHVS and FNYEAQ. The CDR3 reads CASSPYSGSETGELFF. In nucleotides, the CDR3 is TGTGCCAGCAGCCCGTATAGCGGGAGTGAAACCGGGGAGCTGTTTTTT.

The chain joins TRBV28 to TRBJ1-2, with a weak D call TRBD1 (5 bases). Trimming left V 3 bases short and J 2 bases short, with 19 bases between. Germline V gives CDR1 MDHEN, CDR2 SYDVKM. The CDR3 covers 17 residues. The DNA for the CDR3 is TGTGCCAGCAGTTTGGGGGGGTTTCAGGTGGGGAACTATGGCTACACCTTC. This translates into CASSLGGFQVGNYGYTF.

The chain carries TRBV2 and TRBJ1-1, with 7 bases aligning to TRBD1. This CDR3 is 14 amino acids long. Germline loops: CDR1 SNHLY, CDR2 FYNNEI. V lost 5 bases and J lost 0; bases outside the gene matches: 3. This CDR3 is CASSWDRMNTEAFF. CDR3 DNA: TGTGCCAGCAGTTGGGACAGAATGAACACTGAAGCTTTCTTT.

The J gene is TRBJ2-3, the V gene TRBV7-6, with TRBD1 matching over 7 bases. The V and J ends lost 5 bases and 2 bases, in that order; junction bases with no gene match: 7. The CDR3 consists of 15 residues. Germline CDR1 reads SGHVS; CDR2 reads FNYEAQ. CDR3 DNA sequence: TGTGCCAGCAGCGCCCGGGACAGATACACAGATACGCAGTATTTT. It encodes CASSARDRYTDTQYF.

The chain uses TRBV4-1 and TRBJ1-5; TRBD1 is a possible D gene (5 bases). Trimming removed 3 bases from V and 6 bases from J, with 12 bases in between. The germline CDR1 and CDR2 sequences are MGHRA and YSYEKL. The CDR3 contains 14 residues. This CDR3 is CASSQGGFGQPQHF. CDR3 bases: TGCGCCAGCAGCCAGGGGGGTTTTGGTCAGCCCCAGCATTTT.

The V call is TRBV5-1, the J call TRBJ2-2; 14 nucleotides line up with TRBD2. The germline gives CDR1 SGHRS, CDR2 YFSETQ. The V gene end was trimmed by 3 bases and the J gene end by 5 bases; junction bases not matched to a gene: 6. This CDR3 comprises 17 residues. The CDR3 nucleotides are TGCGCCAGCAGCTCCAGACTAGCGGGAGGGGAGACCGGGGAGCTGTTTTTT. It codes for CASSSRLAGGETGELFF. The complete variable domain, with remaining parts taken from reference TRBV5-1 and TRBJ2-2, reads KAGVTQTPRYLIKTRGQQVTLSCSPISGHRSVSWYQQTPGQGLQFLFEYFSETQRNKGNFPGRFSGRQFSNSRSEMNVSTLELGDSALYLCASSSRLAGGETGELFFGEGSRLTVL.

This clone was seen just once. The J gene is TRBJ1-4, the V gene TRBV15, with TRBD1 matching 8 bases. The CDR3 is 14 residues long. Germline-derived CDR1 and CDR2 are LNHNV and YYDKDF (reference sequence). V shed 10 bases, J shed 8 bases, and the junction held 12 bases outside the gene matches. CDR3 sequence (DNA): TGTGCCAGCCGAACGGACAGGGAGGGGGAAAAACTGTTTTTT. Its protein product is CASRTDREGEKLFF.

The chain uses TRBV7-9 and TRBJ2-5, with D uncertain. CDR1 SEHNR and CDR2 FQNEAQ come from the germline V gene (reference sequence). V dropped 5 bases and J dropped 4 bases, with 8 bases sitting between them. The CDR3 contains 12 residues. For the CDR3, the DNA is TGTGCCAGCAGCGGCCACCTAGAGACCCAGTACTTC. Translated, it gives CASSGHLETQYF.

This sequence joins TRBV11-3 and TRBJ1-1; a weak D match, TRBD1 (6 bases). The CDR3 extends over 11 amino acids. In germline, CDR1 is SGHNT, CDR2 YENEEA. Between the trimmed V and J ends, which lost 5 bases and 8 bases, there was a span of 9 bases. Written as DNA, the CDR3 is TGTGCCAGCAGCCTCGACAGGGAAGCTTTCTTT. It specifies CASSLDREAFF. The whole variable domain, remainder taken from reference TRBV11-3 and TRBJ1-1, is EAGVVQSPRYKIIEKKQPVAFWCNPISGHNTLYWYLQNLGQGPELLIRYENEEAVDDSQLPKDRFSAERLKGVDSTLKIQPAELGDSAVYLCASSLDREAFFGQGTRLTVV.

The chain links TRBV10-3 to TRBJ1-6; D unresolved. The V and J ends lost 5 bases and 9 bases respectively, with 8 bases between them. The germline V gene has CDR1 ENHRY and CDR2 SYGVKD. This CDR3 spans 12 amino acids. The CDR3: CAISRESSPLHF. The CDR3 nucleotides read TGTGCCATCAGTAGGGAGAGTTCACCCCTCCACTTT.

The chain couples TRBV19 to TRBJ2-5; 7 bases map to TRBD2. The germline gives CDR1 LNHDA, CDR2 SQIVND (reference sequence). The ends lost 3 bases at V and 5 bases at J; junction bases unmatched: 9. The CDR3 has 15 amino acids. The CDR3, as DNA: TGTGCCAGTAGTATCTCAAGCGGGAAATGGGAGACCCAGTACTTC. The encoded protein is CASSISSGKWETQYF. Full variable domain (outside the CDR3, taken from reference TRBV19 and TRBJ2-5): DGGITQSPKYLFRKEGQNVTLSCEQNLNHDAMYWYRQDPGQGLRLIYYSQIVNDFQKGDIAEGYSVSREKKESFPLTVTSAQKNPTAFYLCASSISSGKWETQYFGPGTRLLVL.

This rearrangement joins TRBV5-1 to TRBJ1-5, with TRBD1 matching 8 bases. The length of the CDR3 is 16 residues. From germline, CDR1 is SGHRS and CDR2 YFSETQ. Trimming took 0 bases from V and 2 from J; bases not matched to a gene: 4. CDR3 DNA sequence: TGCGCCAGCAGCTTGGGGGCAGGGGGCGGCAATCAGCCCCAGCATTTT. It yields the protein CASSLGAGGGNQPQHF.

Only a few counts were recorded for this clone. CDR3 in DNA: TGCGCCAGCAGCCAGGGGATCGGGACAATACAAATCCACACCTTC. Amino acids: CASSQGIGTIQIHTF. The chain carries TRBV4-1 and TRBJ1-2; the D gene is possibly TRBD1 (6 bases). V lost 3 bases, J lost 12 bases, and 23 bases lay in between. The CDR3 spans 15 residues. CDR1 is MGHRA, CDR2 YSYEKL, per germline.

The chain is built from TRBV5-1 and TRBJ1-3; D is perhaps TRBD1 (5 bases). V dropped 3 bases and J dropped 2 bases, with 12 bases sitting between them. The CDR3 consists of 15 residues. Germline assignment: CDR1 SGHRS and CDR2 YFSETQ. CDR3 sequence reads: CASSSPWGTGNTIYF. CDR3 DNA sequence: TGCGCCAGCAGCTCCCCGTGGGGCACTGGAAACACCATATATTTT.

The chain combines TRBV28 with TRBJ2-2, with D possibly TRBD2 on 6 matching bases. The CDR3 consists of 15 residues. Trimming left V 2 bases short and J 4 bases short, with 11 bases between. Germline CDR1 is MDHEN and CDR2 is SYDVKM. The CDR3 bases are TGTGCCAGCAGTTTAGGAGGGGCCGGCACCGGGGAGCTGTTTTTT. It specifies CASSLGGAGTGELFF.

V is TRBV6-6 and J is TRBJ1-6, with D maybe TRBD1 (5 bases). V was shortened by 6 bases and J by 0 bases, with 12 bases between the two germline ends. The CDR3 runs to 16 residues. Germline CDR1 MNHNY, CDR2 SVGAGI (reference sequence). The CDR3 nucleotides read TGTGCCAGCAGCTCACAGGCGAGCTCCTATAATTCACCCCTCCACTTT. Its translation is CASSSQASSYNSPLHF.

CDR3 nucleotide sequence: TGTGCCAGCAGTTACTCTAGCGGGAGTTACAATGAGCAGTTCTTC. It specifies CASSYSSGSYNEQFF. This chain uses TRBV6-5 with TRBJ2-1, with 9 bases identical to TRBD2. The CDR3 is 15 amino acids. The J segment lost 4 bases and the V segment lost 0 bases, leaving 1 base of the junction unmatched. Germline V gene data show CDR1 as MNHEY and CDR2 as SVGAGI.

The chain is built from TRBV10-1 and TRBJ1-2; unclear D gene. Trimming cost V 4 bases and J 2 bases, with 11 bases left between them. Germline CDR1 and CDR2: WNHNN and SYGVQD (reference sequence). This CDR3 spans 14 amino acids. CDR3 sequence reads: CASSVSAGNYGYTF. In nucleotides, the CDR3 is TGCGCCAGCAGTGTAAGTGCGGGGAACTATGGCTACACCTTC.

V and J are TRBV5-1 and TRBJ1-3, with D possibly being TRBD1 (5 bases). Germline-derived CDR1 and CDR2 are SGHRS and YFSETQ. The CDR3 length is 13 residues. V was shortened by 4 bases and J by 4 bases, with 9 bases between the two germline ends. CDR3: CASSRGGGNTIYF. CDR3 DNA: TGCGCCAGCAGCCGGGGGGGAGGAAACACCATATATTTT.

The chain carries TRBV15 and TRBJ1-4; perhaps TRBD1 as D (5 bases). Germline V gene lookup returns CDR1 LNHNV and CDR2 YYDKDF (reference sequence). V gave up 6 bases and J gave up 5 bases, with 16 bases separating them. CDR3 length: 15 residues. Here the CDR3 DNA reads TGTGCCACCAGAAGCTTTAGGGGTGACAATGAAAAACTGTTTTTT. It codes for CATRSFRGDNEKLFF.

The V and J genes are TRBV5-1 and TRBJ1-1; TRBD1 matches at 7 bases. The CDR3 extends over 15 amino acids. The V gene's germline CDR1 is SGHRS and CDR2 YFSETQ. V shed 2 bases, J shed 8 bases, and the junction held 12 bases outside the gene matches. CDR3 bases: TGCGCCAGCAGCTTACTGACAGGGACGCCTTCGGAAGCTTTCTTT. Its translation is CASSLLTGTPSEAFF.

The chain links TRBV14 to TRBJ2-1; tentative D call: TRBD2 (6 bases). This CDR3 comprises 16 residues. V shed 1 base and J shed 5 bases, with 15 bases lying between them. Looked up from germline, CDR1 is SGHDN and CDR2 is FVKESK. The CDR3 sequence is CASSQVVSSAHNEQFF. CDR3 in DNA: TGTGCCAGCAGCCAAGTGGTGTCTAGCGCTCACAATGAGCAGTTCTTC.